A selection of T cell receptor beta chains follows, all from one sample in a study of OX40 agonist ivuxolimab in advanced cancers. Profiled with immunoSEQ multiplex PCR; TCRdb holds only in-frame clones, not every one. The repertoire holds tens of thousands of clones, with roughly 80% as singletons. The specimen comprised CD4+ or CD8+ T cells sorted from blood, sampled in a trial of the OX40 agonist ivuxolimab. These receptors came from an adult with an advanced solid tumor such as melanoma, head and neck, liver or kidney cancer. Both conserved end residues are part of each CDR3. A D gene is named only where the DNA matches it firmly. Some rows mark clone size as missing; the rest say once, few, many or name a class of expanded clone.

v_gene	abundance	j_gene	d_gene	CDR3nt	CDR3aa
TRBV27	NA	TRBJ1-1	TRBD1	TGTGCCAGCAGTCCATGGGACAGTAACACTGAAGCTTTCTTT	CASSPWDSNTEAFF
TRBV29-1	NA	TRBJ1-2	TRBD1	TGCAGCGTTACCGGGACAGGGGCGTCTAACTATGGCTACACCTTC	CSVTGTGASNYGYTF
TRBV2	NA	TRBJ2-7	TRBD1	TGTGCCAGCAGGGTAACAGGGGGCGGGTACTACGAGCAGTACTTC	CASRVTGGGYYEQYF
TRBV19	NA	TRBJ1-5	NA	TGTGCCAGTAGTCTAGGACAAACGGGCAATCAGCCCCAGCATTTT	CASSLGQTGNQPQHF
TRBV7-2	NA	TRBJ2-3	NA	TGTGCCAGCAGCTCCCGGGACACAAGCACAGATACGCAGTATTTT	CASSSRDTSTDTQYF
TRBV2	NA	TRBJ2-2	NA	TGTGCCTCCTCTGGGACACTAGGGGAGCTGTTTTTT	CASSGTLGELFF
TRBV5-1	NA	TRBJ2-3	NA	TGCGCCAGCAGCCCCCCCCGACAAGGCACAGATACGCAGTATTTT	CASSPPRQGTDTQYF
TRBV27	NA	TRBJ2-3	NA	TGTGCCAGCAGATCGTTCAGGGGGGGTGGCACAGATACGCAGTATTTT	CASRSFRGGGTDTQYF
TRBV27	NA	TRBJ2-1	NA	TGTGCCAGCAGTTTATCGATAATGGGGGGACAGCTTTTGCATGAGCAGTTCTTC	CASSLSIMGGQLLHEQFF
TRBV14	few	TRBJ2-7	NA	TGTGCCAGCAGCCAAGCCCAATGGCAGGTCAACATCTACGAGCAGTACTTC	CASSQAQWQVNIYEQYF
TRBV6-6	NA	TRBJ1-1	NA	TGTGCCAGCAGTTACAGACGGCGGGACACTGAAGCTTTCTTT	CASSYRRRDTEAFF
TRBV5-4	NA	TRBJ2-7	TRBD2	TGTGCCAGCAGCTTATCTAGCGGGAGGGCCTACGAGCAGTACTTC	CASSLSSGRAYEQYF
TRBV30	NA	TRBJ1-1	NA	TGTGCCTGGAGTGTGCGGGCCACTGAAGCTTTCTTT	CAWSVRATEAFF
TRBV5-1	once	TRBJ2-2	TRBD1	TGCGCCAGCAGAGTAGGGACAGTACTGACCGGGGAGCTGTTTTTT	CASRVGTVLTGELFF
TRBV9	once	TRBJ2-7	TRBD1	TGTGCCAGCAGCGGGACAGGAAAGTACGAGCAGTACTTC	CASSGTGKYEQYF
TRBV15	once	TRBJ2-3	NA	TGTGCCACCAGCAGGACCGGACAGCCGTGGACAGATACGCAGTATTTT	CATSRTGQPWTDTQYF
TRBV5-4	NA	TRBJ2-3	TRBD2	TGTGCCAGCAGCTTGGGCGGGAGCGGCACAGATACGCAGTATTTT	CASSLGGSGTDTQYF
TRBV2	NA	TRBJ1-6	NA	TGTGCCAGCAGCCCCGCCCCTTTAAGGAGGGAACTATTATCACCCCTCCACTTT	CASSPAPLRRELLSPLHF
TRBV27	NA	TRBJ2-1	NA	TGTGCCAGCAGTTTTAGGGTCCGGGACCGTCACAATGAGCAGTTCTTC	CASSFRVRDRHNEQFF
TRBV5-1	NA	TRBJ1-2	NA	TGCGCCAGCAGCTTAAATGCAGGGAGCAACTATGGCTACACCTTC	CASSLNAGSNYGYTF
TRBV5-3	NA	TRBJ2-1	NA	TGTGCCAGAAGCTTGGTTGTAGGGCATGCCGAATCCTACAATGAGCAGTTCTTC	CARSLVVGHAESYNEQFF
TRBV6-5	NA	TRBJ2-1	NA	TGTGCCAGCAGCCGGATGGGGATTAACAATGAGCAGTTCTTC	CASSRMGINNEQFF
TRBV4-2	NA	TRBJ2-2	NA	TGTGCCAGCAGCCAAGGTGGAGACGGGGAGCTGTTTTTT	CASSQGGDGELFF
TRBV5-1	few	TRBJ2-2	TRBD2	TGCGCCAGCAGCTTTAACGGGGGGGCGAACACCGGGGAGCTGTTTTTT	CASSFNGGANTGELFF
TRBV6-5	NA	TRBJ2-5	TRBD2	TGTGCCAGCAGGCGCGGCGGGGGGGTGGAGACCCAGTACTTC	CASRRGGGVETQYF
TRBV2	NA	TRBJ2-7	NA	TGTGCCAGCAAGGGTCAGTCTCTCCTCTACGAGCAGTACTTC	CASKGQSLLYEQYF
TRBV7-3	once	TRBJ2-2	NA	TGTGCCAGCAGCTTATCCCCTGTGGGGGCGGGGGAAACCGGGGAGCTGTTTTTT	CASSLSPVGAGETGELFF
TRBV7-8	NA	TRBJ1-1	TRBD1	TGTGCCGGCAGCTTTGGACTGCGACAGGGGGCGTTGAACACTGAAGCTTTCTTT	CAGSFGLRQGALNTEAFF
TRBV5-6	few	TRBJ1-3	TRBD1	TGTGCCAGCAAGGGGACAGTCGGAAACACCATATATTTT	CASKGTVGNTIYF
TRBV11-2	NA	TRBJ1-2	TRBD1	TGTGCCAGCAGCTTACCCGACAGGGGTGGCGGCTACACCTTC	CASSLPDRGGGYTF
TRBV7-2	NA	TRBJ2-1	NA	TGTGCCAGCAGCTTGGGCTCGAGCTCCTACAATGAGCAGTTCTTC	CASSLGSSSYNEQFF
TRBV5-8	NA	TRBJ1-6	NA	TGTGCCAGCAGCTCCCCCAGGGAAGTTGATAATTCACCCCTCCACTTT	CASSSPREVDNSPLHF
TRBV6-6	NA	TRBJ1-4	NA	TGTGCCAGCAGTTACTCGACGGCCGGGGATGAAAAACTGTTTTTT	CASSYSTAGDEKLFF
TRBV5-6	NA	TRBJ1-1	TRBD1	TGTGCCAGCAGCTGGGGACAGGGCTGGACTGAAGCTTTCTTT	CASSWGQGWTEAFF
TRBV4-1	NA	TRBJ1-5	NA	TGCGCCAGCAGCCAACAGGGGTTAGACCAGCCCCAGCATTTT	CASSQQGLDQPQHF
TRBV4-1	NA	TRBJ2-7	NA	TGCGCCAGCAGCCAAGAGTTTAGCGTCCCGTCCTACGAGCAGTACTTC	CASSQEFSVPSYEQYF
TRBV6-6	NA	TRBJ2-1	TRBD2	TGTGCCATCAGTGTCGGTCTAGCGGGCGCCTACAATGAGCAGTTCTTC	CAISVGLAGAYNEQFF
TRBV18	NA	TRBJ2-5	NA	TGTGCCAGCTCACCACCGCCCGGGGGCGGCGAGACCCAGTACTTC	CASSPPPGGGETQYF
TRBV9	NA	TRBJ2-2	NA	TGTGCCAGCAGCGAACCTAAGGGGGGGCTGAGCACCGGGGAGCTGTTTTTT	CASSEPKGGLSTGELFF
TRBV5-1	NA	TRBJ2-7	NA	TGCGCCAGCAGCTCGGGACGGCCAGTGAGCTCCTACGAGCAGTACTTC	CASSSGRPVSSYEQYF
TRBV18	NA	TRBJ2-6	NA	TGTGCCAGCTCACTGATGCGCGGGTCTGGGGCCAACGTCCTGACTTTC	CASSLMRGSGANVLTF
TRBV7-2	NA	TRBJ2-7	TRBD2	TGTGCCAGCAGCCCCGGGACTAGACACTACGAGCAGTACTTC	CASSPGTRHYEQYF
TRBV7-2	NA	TRBJ2-1	NA	TGTGCCAGCAGCTTAGGACAGCTTACCTACAATGAGCAGTTCTTC	CASSLGQLTYNEQFF
TRBV7-9	NA	TRBJ1-2	NA	TGTGCCAGCAGCTTAGCGCGCGGCAGGGGAAACTATGGCTACACCTTC	CASSLARGRGNYGYTF
TRBV11-3	NA	TRBJ2-3	TRBD2	TGTGCCAGCAGCTCTAGCGGGGGGACCACAGATACGCAGTATTTT	CASSSSGGTTDTQYF
TRBV9	NA	TRBJ1-1	NA	TGTGCCAGCAGCGGACTGCAGGGCGGGGGCACTGAAGCTTTCTTT	CASSGLQGGGTEAFF
TRBV2	NA	TRBJ1-5	TRBD1	TGTGCCAGCAGTTCCGGACAGGAGGATGGCAATCAGCCCCAGCATTTT	CASSSGQEDGNQPQHF
TRBV5-6	NA	TRBJ1-2	NA	TGTGCCAGCAGCTTGGGACAAGCTAACTATGGCTACACCTTC	CASSLGQANYGYTF